This entry lists 30 T cell receptor beta chains sequenced from one sample in a study of blood T cell repertoires in COVID-19. Assay used: immunoSEQ multiplex PCR; TCRdb lists only in-frame clones, some missing. The sample shows 400,000 to 450,000 clones, 90% of them seen only once. Sequencing was done on a sample of PBMCs or T cells enriched from blood (not recorded which). The receptors come from a man younger than 30 who had recovered from COVID-19.

This clone has just one count. The chain has TRBV11-2 and TRBJ2-1; 8 bases align to TRBD1. V trimming: 0 bases; J trimming: 6 bases; junction bases outside the gene matches: 4. In germline, CDR1 is SGHAT, CDR2 FQNNGV. This CDR3 is 15 amino acids long. This chain's CDR3 is CASSLDRGPGNEQFF. The CDR3 region has the DNA TGTGCCAGCAGCTTAGACAGGGGGCCGGGCAATGAGCAGTTCTTC. The full variable domain, its missing parts supplied by reference TRBV11-2 and TRBJ2-1, is EAGVAQSPRYKIIEKRQSVAFWCNPISGHATLYWYQQILGQGPKLLIQFQNNGVVDDSQLPKDRFSAERLKGVDSTLKIQPAKLEDSAVYLCASSLDRGPGNEQFFGPGTRLTVL.

The V call is TRBV4-1, the J call TRBJ2-3, with 7 bases aligning to TRBD1. Trimming removed 2 bases from V and 1 base from J; junction bases left unmatched: 6. Germline V lookup: CDR1 MGHRA, CDR2 YSYEKL. The CDR3 sequence is 16 residues long. For the CDR3, the DNA is TGCGCCAGCAGCCAATATCAGGGGGTTGGCACAGATACGCAGTATTTT. As protein: CASSQYQGVGTDTQYF.

The chain's CDR3 is CASRKQGNYGYTF. In DNA, the CDR3 is TGTGCCAGCAGAAAACAGGGTAACTATGGCTACACCTTC. This chain connects TRBV27 to TRBJ1-2, with TRBD1 as a possible D gene (6 bases). V was pared by 6 bases and J by 1 base, with 9 bases between. The CDR3 extends over 13 amino acids. Germline assignment: CDR1 MNHEY and CDR2 SMNVEV (reference sequence).

The V and J genes are TRBV25-1 and TRBJ1-5; 7 nucleotides agree with TRBD1. Unmatched junction bases numbered 6, after V lost 3 bases and J lost 7 bases. The CDR3 length is 14 residues. The V gene's germline CDR1 is MGHDK and CDR2 SYGVNS. The CDR3 DNA follows: TGTGCCAGCAGTGAGACAGGGTTGGGCCAGCCCCAGCATTTT. Protein sequence: CASSETGLGQPQHF.

The rearrangement joins TRBV9 to TRBJ1-2, with TRBD1 matching 7 bases. The ends lost 1 base at V and 2 bases at J; junction bases unmatched: 5. The germline V gene encodes CDR1 SGDLS and CDR2 YYNGEE. The CDR3 loop spans 15 amino acids. The CDR3 is CASSVSSGGNYGYTF. The DNA of the CDR3 is TGTGCCAGCAGCGTATCCTCAGGGGGAAACTATGGCTACACCTTC. Looking up the rest from reference TRBV9 and TRBJ1-2 gives the full variable domain: DSGVTQTPKHLITATGQRVTLRCSPRSGDLSVYWYQQSLDQGLQFLIQYYNGEERAKGNILERFSAQQFPDLHSELNLSSLELGDSALYFCASSVSSGGNYGYTFGSGTRLTVV.

This chain connects TRBV6-5 to TRBJ1-4; TRBD1 matches 7 bases. Germline CDR1 reads MNHEY; CDR2 reads SVGAGI. CDR3 size: 13 residues. J was trimmed by 7 bases and V by 6 bases; bases with no gene match: 5. CDR3 loop: CASSRQGFEKLFF. The DNA for the CDR3 is TGTGCCAGCAGCCGACAGGGATTTGAAAAACTGTTTTTT.

The chain couples TRBV7-9 to TRBJ1-5, with D unresolved. Between the trimmed V and J ends, which lost 1 base and 7 bases, there was a span of 11 bases. This CDR3 is built from 14 residues. The germline V gene has CDR1 SEHNR and CDR2 FQNEAQ (reference sequence). The CDR3 DNA follows: TGTGCCAGCAGCTTAGGTGACTCGGGGCAGCCCCAGCATTTT. Protein product: CASSLGDSGQPQHF.

The chain uses TRBV4-2 and TRBJ1-2, with TRBD1 matching over 9 bases. V trimming: 0 bases; J trimming: 5 bases; junction bases outside the gene matches: 4. Looked up from germline, CDR1 is LGHNA and CDR2 is YNFKEQ. This CDR3 spans 15 amino acids. Here the CDR3 DNA reads TGTGCCAGCAGCCAAGATGGACAGGGGTTATATGGCTACACCTTC. It is translated as CASSQDGQGLYGYTF.

The rearrangement uses TRBV29-1 and TRBJ1-2; 7 positions agree with TRBD1. In germline, CDR1 is SQVTM, CDR2 ANQGSEA. This CDR3 spans 14 amino acids. J lost 0 bases, V lost 6 bases, and 7 bases had no gene match. The DNA of the CDR3 is TGCAGCGTGGGCGGACAGGAGACTAACTATGGCTACACCTTC. Its translation: CSVGGQETNYGYTF.

Concerning this clone itself: The identical CDR3 is also encoded by other nucleotide sequences in the sample. The J gene is TRBJ1-1, the V gene TRBV29-1, with TRBD1 identical over 7 bases. The ends lost 7 bases at V and 0 bases at J; junction bases unmatched: 2. The CDR3 has 12 residues. The germline gives CDR1 SQVTM, CDR2 ANQGSEA. The CDR3: CSGGQMNTEAFF. The DNA for the CDR3 is TGCAGCGGGGGACAGATGAACACTGAAGCTTTCTTT.

The table lists this clone with a count of one. The chain has TRBV6-5 and TRBJ2-5; tentatively, D is TRBD2 (6 bases). Germline assignment: CDR1 MNHEY and CDR2 SVGAGI. The length of the CDR3 is 15 residues. Trimming removed 0 bases from V and 4 bases from J, with 12 bases in between. The CDR3 bases are TGTGCCAGCAGTTACTCTAGTCCGCGGGGAGAGACCCAGTACTTC. The encoded protein is CASSYSSPRGETQYF.

V and J are TRBV11-2 and TRBJ1-6; 8 bases align to TRBD1. The length of the CDR3 is 15 residues. Germline values: CDR1 SGHAT, CDR2 FQNNGV. V was pared by 6 bases and J by 9 bases, with 10 bases of the junction left unmatched. The CDR3 reads CASRKGGGQVSPLHF. CDR3 DNA: TGTGCCAGCAGAAAGGGAGGGGGACAGGTTTCACCCCTCCACTTT.

This clone has just a few counts. The same CDR3 is also encoded by other DNA sequences in this sample. The V gene is TRBV5-1, the J gene TRBJ1-2; 7 bases are shared with TRBD1. Germline V gene lookup returns CDR1 SGHRS and CDR2 YFSETQ. The CDR3 is 14 amino acids. Trimming removed 0 bases from V and 1 base from J; junction bases left unmatched: 0. The CDR3 spells CASSLGQGNYGYTF. In nucleotides, the CDR3 is TGCGCCAGCAGCTTGGGACAGGGTAACTATGGCTACACCTTC. The full variable domain, its missing parts supplied by reference TRBV5-1 and TRBJ1-2, is KAGVTQTPRYLIKTRGQQVTLSCSPISGHRSVSWYQQTPGQGLQFLFEYFSETQRNKGNFPGRFSGRQFSNSRSEMNVSTLELGDSALYLCASSLGQGNYGYTFGSGTRLTVV.

The chain links TRBV29-1 to TRBJ1-5; 7 nucleotides align to TRBD1. The CDR3 totals 14 residues. With 4 bases clipped from V and 2 bases from J, the junction kept 5 bases outside the gene matches. Germline V lookup: CDR1 SQVTM, CDR2 ANQGSEA. CDR3 DNA: TGCAGCGTTGCTAGCGGGACAGGCAATCAGCCCCAGCATTTT. Translated, it gives CSVASGTGNQPQHF. The entire variable domain, with the rest obtained from reference TRBV29-1 and TRBJ1-5, is as follows: SAVISQKPSRDICQRGTSLTIQCQVDSQVTMMFWYRQQPGQSLTLIATANQGSEATYESGFVIDKFPISRPNLTFSTLTVSNMSPEDSSIYLCSVASGTGNQPQHFGDGTRLSIL.

The chain couples TRBV5-6 to TRBJ2-2; D call uncertain. From germline, CDR1 is SGHDT and CDR2 YYEEEE. This CDR3 has 13 amino acids. The V gene lost 4 bases and the J gene lost 2 bases, with 6 bases spanning the gap. The chain's CDR3 is CASSTHNTGELFF. CDR3 nucleotide sequence: TGTGCCAGCAGCACTCATAACACCGGGGAGCTGTTTTTT. Complete variable domain (other parts from reference TRBV5-6 and TRBJ2-2): DAGVTQSPTHLIKTRGQQVTLRCSPKSGHDTVSWYQQALGQGPQFIFQYYEEEERQRGNFPDRFSGHQFPNYSSELNVNALLLGDSALYLCASSTHNTGELFFGEGSRLTVL.

This clone was seen once. The V and J genes are TRBV28 and TRBJ1-5; maybe TRBD1 (6 bases). In germline, CDR1 is MDHEN, CDR2 SYDVKM. The CDR3 consists of 15 residues. Trimming pared 6 bases from V and 3 bases from J, leaving 15 bases between. Written as DNA, the CDR3 is TGTGCCAGCAGACCCCGAGACAGGCACAATCAGCCCCAGCATTTT. It is translated as CASRPRDRHNQPQHF.

CDR3 amino acids: CAWSVSGSRVKNIQYF. Written as DNA, the CDR3 is TGTGCCTGGAGCGTTAGCGGGAGTAGGGTCAAAAACATTCAGTACTTC. This rearrangement joins TRBV30 to TRBJ2-4; TRBD2 aligns across 9 bases. V lost 3 bases and J lost 3; bases outside the gene matches: 9. The CDR3 length is 16 residues. Germline CDR1 GTSNPN, CDR2 SVGIG (reference sequence).

The chain links TRBV2 to TRBJ1-4, with TRBD1 identical over 8 bases. Germline trimming cut 7 bases from V and 5 bases from J; bases unmatched to any gene: 3. This CDR3 is built from 13 residues. Per germline, CDR1 SNHLY and CDR2 FYNNEI. CDR3 residues: CASTRQGNEKLFF. The CDR3 nucleotides are TGTGCCAGCACCAGACAGGGGAATGAAAAACTGTTTTTT.

This rearrangement joins TRBV10-3 to TRBJ2-3, with 8 positions matching TRBD2. V dropped 5 bases and J dropped 1; count of bases not matched to a gene: 2. Germline lookup yields CDR1 ENHRY and CDR2 SYGVKD. There are 14 residues in the CDR3. The CDR3 DNA follows: TGTGCCATCAGTACTAGCGGCCGCACAGATACGCAGTATTTT. Translation gives CAISTSGRTDTQYF.

This chain uses TRBV28 with TRBJ2-3; D is uncertain. Between the trimmed V and J ends, which lost 2 bases and 0 bases, there was a span of 9 bases. Germline V gene data show CDR1 as MDHEN and CDR2 as SYDVKM. The CDR3 loop spans 15 amino acids. The CDR3 DNA is TGTGCCAGCAGTTTAATGGCGGCTAGCACAGATACGCAGTATTTT. It specifies CASSLMAASTDTQYF.

This chain uses TRBV19 with TRBJ1-4, with 8 bases lining up with TRBD1. Per germline, CDR1 LNHDA and CDR2 SQIVND (reference sequence). There are 14 residues in the CDR3. V trimming: 6 bases; J trimming: 7 bases; junction bases outside the gene matches: 7. The CDR3 DNA reads TGTGCCAGTAGCCAAACAGGGGGAGCTGAAAAACTGTTTTTT. Translated, it gives CASSQTGGAEKLFF.

The chain joins TRBV6-5 to TRBJ2-7; 7 nucleotides match TRBD2. With V trimmed by 5 bases and J by 3 bases, 7 bases remained unmatched. CDR3 length equals 14 residues. Germline CDR1 MNHEY, CDR2 SVGAGI. The CDR3 nucleotides are TGTGCCAGCAGTCGGGGACTATGGGGCTACGAGCAGTACTTC. Protein: CASSRGLWGYEQYF.

This sequence joins TRBV30 and TRBJ1-3, with 9 bases matching TRBD1. The CDR3 covers 13 residues. Trimming cost V 3 bases and J 4 bases; bases outside gene matches: 1. From germline, CDR1 is GTSNPN and CDR2 SVGIG (reference sequence). The CDR3 DNA sequence: TGTGCCTGGAGGACAGGGGGGGGAAACACCATATATTTT. Translating gives CAWRTGGGNTIYF. Using reference TRBV30 and TRBJ1-3 for the parts outside the CDR3, the full variable domain is SQTIHQWPATLVQPVGSPLSLECTVEGTSNPNLYWYRQAAGRGLQLLFYSVGIGQISSEVPQNLSASRPQDRQFILSSKKLLLSDSGFYLCAWRTGGGNTIYFGEGSWLTVV.

The genes are TRBV3-1 (or the pseudogene TRBV3-2) and TRBJ2-7; TRBD1 agrees at 9 bases. CDR3 size: 18 residues. The V and J ends lost 4 bases and 4 bases, in that order; junction bases with no gene match: 17. From germline, CDR1 is LGHDT and CDR2 YNNKEL (reference sequence). In DNA, the CDR3 is TGTGCCAGCAGCCCCACGGACAGGGGATTCGGGTTGGTGTACGAGCAGTACTTC. It is translated as CASSPTDRGFGLVYEQYF.

The genes are TRBV11-2 and TRBJ1-1; no reliable D call. CDR3 size: 14 residues. The ends were cut back, 3 bases at V and 3 bases at J, with 11 bases in the middle. Germline CDR1 SGHAT, CDR2 FQNNGV. CDR3 region: CASSLTDGYTEAFF. The CDR3 DNA reads as TGTGCCAGCAGCTTGACCGACGGGTACACTGAAGCTTTCTTT.

The rearrangement links TRBV6-4 to TRBJ1-1, with D uncertain. The CDR3 extends over 14 amino acids. The V gene lost 6 bases and the J gene lost 1 base, with 12 bases spanning the gap. CDR1 MRHNA and CDR2 SNTAGT come from the germline V gene. Here the CDR3 reads CASSVTTENTEAFF. The CDR3 nucleotides are TGTGCCAGCAGCGTTACCACAGAGAACACTGAAGCTTTCTTT.

This chain uses TRBV29-1 with TRBJ1-4; 10 positions agree with TRBD1. Unmatched junction bases numbered 3, after V lost 4 bases and J lost 7 bases. This CDR3 has 13 amino acids. CDR1 and CDR2 from the germline V gene are SQVTM and ANQGSEA. The CDR3 DNA is TGCAGCGTTGCGCGGGACAGGGGTGAAAAACTGTTTTTT. Translated, it gives CSVARDRGEKLFF. Full variable domain (remainder filled in from reference TRBV29-1 and TRBJ1-4): SAVISQKPSRDICQRGTSLTIQCQVDSQVTMMFWYRQQPGQSLTLIATANQGSEATYESGFVIDKFPISRPNLTFSTLTVSNMSPEDSSIYLCSVARDRGEKLFFGSGTQLSVL.

The rearrangement joins TRBV27 to TRBJ2-7, with 10 bases fitting TRBD2. The CDR3 loop spans 14 amino acids. CDR1 and CDR2 from the germline V gene are MNHEY and SMNVEV (reference sequence). V gave up 8 bases and J gave up 10 bases; unmatched junction bases: 14. CDR3 amino acids: CASRRGLAGEAQYF. The DNA for the CDR3 is TGTGCCAGCCGAAGGGGGCTAGCGGGAGAGGCCCAGTACTTC.

The chain links TRBV27 to TRBJ2-7, with 10 bases that match TRBD1. Germline V gives CDR1 MNHEY, CDR2 SMNVEV (reference sequence). This CDR3 is built from 14 residues. The trim removed 3 bases at V and 7 bases at J, leaving 6 bases unmatched. In DNA form, the CDR3 reads TGTGCCAGCAGTTTGGGACAGGGGATTCAGGAGCAGTACTTC. Residues: CASSLGQGIQEQYF.

This clone was seen just once. This rearrangement joins TRBV24-1 to TRBJ1-6; D is uncertain. The ends were cut back, 8 bases at V and 7 bases at J, with 20 bases in the middle. CDR1 KGHDR and CDR2 SFDVKD come from the germline V gene. The CDR3 length is 16 residues. The CDR3 loop is CATTSVRTVGNSPLHF. For the CDR3, the DNA is TGTGCCACCACGTCAGTCCGGACTGTCGGCAATTCACCCCTCCACTTT.